A single sample gave rise to the 27 T cell receptor beta chains below, sequenced in a study of blood T cell repertoires in COVID-19. The repertoire was sequenced with immunoSEQ multiplex PCR; TCRdb's copy has only in-frame clones and lacks some. Of over 75,000 clones listed, more than 65% are singletons. Sequencing was carried out using peripheral blood. The source of these receptors is a human donor in a cohort sampled during active COVID-19.

The rearrangement uses TRBV14 and TRBJ1-6, with 12 nucleotides matching TRBD1. V lost 6 bases and J lost 10; bases outside the gene matches: 7. The germline gives CDR1 SGHDN, CDR2 FVKESK. This CDR3 contains 15 residues. The CDR3 loop reads CASSLGTGGWSPLHF. The CDR3 DNA follows: TGTGCCAGCAGTCTCGGGACAGGGGGCTGGTCACCCCTCCACTTT.

This chain links TRBV18 with TRBJ2-5, with 8 bases lining up with TRBD2. CDR3 length: 14 residues. In germline, CDR1 is KGHSH, CDR2 LQKENI. The V segment lost 4 bases and the J segment 4 bases; nucleotides outside the gene matches: 5. The CDR3 loop is CASSHGRGGETQYF. The CDR3, as DNA: TGTGCCAGCTCACACGGACGGGGGGGAGAGACCCAGTACTTC.

This clone was detected a few times. This chain uses TRBV3-1 (or the pseudogene TRBV3-2) with TRBJ1-2; D possibly corresponds to TRBD1 (5 bases). V was shortened by 0 bases and J by 3 bases, with 8 bases between the two germline ends. CDR1 is LGHDT, CDR2 YNNKEL, per germline (reference sequence). The length of the CDR3 is 14 residues. CDR3 in amino acids: CASSQDREYYGYTF. The CDR3, as DNA: TGTGCCAGCAGCCAAGACAGGGAATACTATGGCTACACCTTC.

This clone turned up a few times. The chain carries TRBV7-9 and TRBJ2-2, with TRBD2 as a possible D gene (5 bases). Looked up from germline, CDR1 is SEHNR and CDR2 is FQNEAQ (reference sequence). The CDR3 length is 14 residues. Trimming took off 5 bases at V and 4 bases at J, with 11 bases between the two ends. The CDR3 sequence is CASSPLGGTGELFF. The CDR3 DNA sequence: TGTGCCAGCAGCCCCTTAGGAGGCACCGGGGAGCTGTTTTTT.

The chain couples TRBV6-5 to TRBJ2-3, with 8 bases identical to TRBD2. With V trimmed by 6 bases and J by 4 bases, 9 bases remained unmatched. Per germline, CDR1 MNHEY and CDR2 SVGAGI. CDR3 length equals 15 residues. As DNA, the CDR3 is TGTGCCAGCAGGGCCGGGACTAGAGGAGCAGATACGCAGTATTTT. Protein: CASRAGTRGADTQYF.

Turning to this clone: A read error may account for a junction end that differs from germline. V usage is TRBV7-7 and J usage is TRBJ2-1, with 7 positions matching TRBD1. Germline CDR1 reads SSHAT; CDR2 reads FNYEAQ (reference sequence). The CDR3 totals 17 residues. The CDR3 coding sequence is TGTGCTAGCAGCCTAGACTTCAGGGGGATCGGAGGAAATGAGCAGTTCTTC. Encoded protein: CASSLDFRGIGGNEQFF.

The rearrangement links TRBV24-1 to TRBJ2-5, with 9 bases matching TRBD1. V dropped 4 bases and J dropped 2; count of bases not matched to a gene: 4. CDR1 and CDR2 from the germline V gene are KGHDR and SFDVKD. CDR3 length: 15 amino acids. DNA of the CDR3: TGTGCCACCAGTGACTACAGGGGGCGTCAAGAGACCCAGTACTTC. Amino acid sequence: CATSDYRGRQETQYF.

The J gene is TRBJ2-7, the V gene TRBV20-1; D is undetermined. The CDR3 contains 11 residues. Trimming left V 4 bases short and J 1 base short, with 5 bases between. The germline V gene encodes CDR1 DFQATT and CDR2 SNEGSKA (reference sequence). Here the CDR3 reads CSAKLSYEQYF. For the CDR3, the DNA is TGCAGTGCTAAGCTATCCTACGAGCAGTACTTC.

The DNA of the CDR3 is TGTGCCAGCAGTTTTGGCGGGGGGCGTTCGAACACCGGGGAGCTGTTTTTT. Amino acid sequence: CASSFGGGRSNTGELFF. The V and J genes are TRBV27 and TRBJ2-2; 8 nucleotides line up with TRBD2. Trimming cost V 3 bases and J 0 bases; bases outside gene matches: 6. The CDR3 sequence is 17 residues long. Germline V gives CDR1 MNHEY, CDR2 SMNVEV (reference sequence).

For the CDR3, the DNA is TGCAGTGCTAGTCAAGGGGGCTCGTTTAACTATGGCTACACCTTC. Translation gives CSASQGGSFNYGYTF. The V and J genes are TRBV20-1 and TRBJ1-2, with 7 bases lining up with TRBD1. The V gene end was trimmed by 3 bases and the J gene end by 1 base; junction bases not matched to a gene: 8. Germline V gene sequence: CDR1 DFQATT, CDR2 SNEGSKA (reference sequence). The CDR3 runs to 15 residues.

This clone was seen a few times. The chain joins TRBV3-1 (or the pseudogene TRBV3-2) to TRBJ1-2; D uncertain. V gave up 1 base and J gave up 1 base, with 16 bases separating them. The CDR3 covers 17 residues. Germline CDR1 reads LGHDT; CDR2 reads YNNKEL (reference sequence). The CDR3 DNA follows: TGTGCCAGCAGCCAAGTGGCGCGGAAGGATAGTAACTATGGCTACACCTTC. Amino acid sequence: CASSQVARKDSNYGYTF.

The chain links TRBV7-8 to TRBJ1-4; 8 bases are shared with TRBD1. This CDR3 has 21 residues. Losses at the gene ends were 5 bases for V and 7 bases for J; bases not matched to a gene: 27. CDR1 is SGHVS and CDR2 is FQNEAQ in the germline V gene. The CDR3 sequence: CASSAVEGQLDRDRLGEKLFF. CDR3 in DNA: TGTGCCAGCAGCGCAGTGGAGGGACAATTGGACAGGGACCGATTAGGTGAAAAACTGTTTTTT.

The rearrangement uses TRBV5-1 and TRBJ2-7; 8 nucleotides align to TRBD1. CDR3 length equals 15 residues. Trimming cost V 4 bases and J 4 bases; bases outside gene matches: 10. Per the germline V gene, CDR1 is SGHRS and CDR2 is YFSETQ. DNA of the CDR3: TGCGCCAGCAGCACCTCCGGGACAGGCTTATACGAGCAGTACTTC. Amino acids: CASSTSGTGLYEQYF.

The CDR3 nucleotides read TGCGCCAGCAGCTTGGGGACAGGGGGCGAAATGAACACTGAAGCTTTCTTT. Translated: CASSLGTGGEMNTEAFF. V usage is TRBV5-1 and J usage is TRBJ1-1; 11 bases map to TRBD1. The trim removed 0 bases at V and 0 bases at J, leaving 4 bases unmatched. Germline V gene lookup returns CDR1 SGHRS and CDR2 YFSETQ. CDR3 length equals 17 residues.

The V and J genes are TRBV30 and TRBJ1-6, with D possibly matching TRBD1 (5 bases). The CDR3 length is 11 residues. Trimming took 8 bases from V and 7 from J, leaving 9 bases between them. Germline assignment: CDR1 GTSNPN and CDR2 SVGIG (reference sequence). CDR3 bases: TGTGCCGGGGGGAGCAATTCACCCCTCCACTTT. The encoded protein is CAGGSNSPLHF.

This clone was recorded only once. The chain joins TRBV27 to TRBJ1-1, with TRBD1 matching 8 bases. Germline-derived CDR1 and CDR2 are MNHEY and SMNVEV (reference sequence). V was clipped by 4 bases and J by 1 base; unmatched bases: 5. The CDR3 runs to 15 residues. The CDR3 protein is CASSSWTGRNTEAFF. The CDR3 nucleotides read TGTGCCAGCAGTTCTTGGACAGGGAGGAACACTGAAGCTTTCTTT.

The chain is built from TRBV5-1 and TRBJ2-6; possible D gene TRBD1, 5 bases. The CDR3 totals 17 residues. CDR1 and CDR2 from the germline V gene are SGHRS and YFSETQ. V lost 0 bases to trimming and J lost 4 bases, with 14 bases between them. Here the CDR3 reads CASSLGARASGANVLTF. The CDR3 DNA follows: TGCGCCAGCAGCTTGGGCGCCAGGGCTTCCGGGGCCAACGTCCTGACTTTC.

This clone was picked up a small number of times. The chain is built from TRBV18 and TRBJ1-3; TRBD1 agrees at 11 bases. Germline V gives CDR1 KGHSH, CDR2 LQKENI. The CDR3 loop spans 18 amino acids. The V gene end was trimmed by 3 bases and the J gene end by 3 bases; junction bases not matched to a gene: 10. Here the CDR3 reads CASSPFGGQGANGNTIYF. The CDR3, as DNA: TGTGCCAGCTCACCCTTCGGAGGACAGGGGGCAAATGGAAACACCATATATTTT. The full variable domain, completed using reference TRBV18 and TRBJ1-3, is NAGVMQNPRHLVRRRGQEARLRCSPMKGHSHVYWYRQLPEEGLKFMVYLQKENIIDESGMPKERFSAEFPKEGPSILRIQQVVRGDSAAYFCASSPFGGQGANGNTIYFGEGSWLTVV.

This clone appeared a single time. The rearrangement uses TRBV10-1 and TRBJ1-1; the D is unclear. Per germline, CDR1 WNHNN and CDR2 SYGVQD (reference sequence). Trimming removed 6 bases at V and 1 base at J, with 9 bases between. This CDR3 region has 13 residues. CDR3 residues: CASREQPNTEAFF. The DNA for the CDR3 is TGCGCCAGCAGGGAACAGCCGAACACTGAAGCTTTCTTT.

This chain connects TRBV27 to TRBJ2-2; 15 bases align to TRBD2. Germline assignment: CDR1 MNHEY and CDR2 SMNVEV (reference sequence). Germline trimming cut 3 bases from V and 0 bases from J; bases unmatched to any gene: 5. The CDR3 is 19 amino acids. CDR3 protein: CASSLHGTSGGTNTGELFF. The CDR3 coding sequence is TGTGCCAGCAGTTTGCACGGGACTAGCGGGGGGACGAACACCGGGGAGCTGTTTTTT.

The chain joins TRBV19 to TRBJ1-1; no firm D call. This CDR3 region has 15 residues. V was clipped by 3 bases and J by 6 bases, with 17 bases between them. CDR1 and CDR2 (germline): LNHDA, SQIVND (reference sequence). CDR3 nucleotides: TGTGCCAGTAGTATCGGGATTCAAGGGAGACCTGAAGCTTTCTTT. As protein: CASSIGIQGRPEAFF.

V and J are TRBV7-8 and TRBJ1-1; no clear D gene. The CDR3 length is 13 residues. Germline-derived CDR1 and CDR2 are SGHVS and FQNEAQ. V lost 5 bases and J 1 base, leaving 8 bases between the germline ends. The CDR3, as DNA: TGTGCCAGCAGCACCCAGGAGAACACTGAAGCTTTCTTT. Residues: CASSTQENTEAFF.

The chain's CDR3 is CASSFRDTSYEQYF. The CDR3 DNA sequence: TGCGCCAGCAGCTTCAGGGACACATCCTACGAGCAGTACTTC. The chain joins TRBV5-1 to TRBJ2-7, with D tentatively TRBD1 (6 bases). Per the germline V gene, CDR1 is SGHRS and CDR2 is YFSETQ. The V and J ends lost 2 bases and 1 base respectively, with 10 bases between them. This CDR3 region has 14 residues.

The table lists this clone with a few counts. CDR3 in amino acids: CAWSFRIFEKLFF. In DNA, the CDR3 is TGTGCCTGGAGCTTCAGGATCTTTGAAAAACTGTTTTTT. This chain uses TRBV30 with TRBJ1-4; no reliable D call. Germline CDR1 reads GTSNPN; CDR2 reads SVGIG (reference sequence). V was cut by 3 bases and J by 7 bases, with 12 bases left in between. CDR3 length: 13 residues. The whole variable domain, filled in from reference TRBV30 and TRBJ1-4, reads SQTIHQWPATLVQPVGSPLSLECTVEGTSNPNLYWYRQAAGRGLQLLFYSVGIGQISSEVPQNLSASRPQDRQFILSSKKLLLSDSGFYLCAWSFRIFEKLFFGSGTQLSVL.

The rearrangement joins TRBV19 to TRBJ1-2, with 8 bases identical to TRBD1. The CDR3 consists of 16 residues. CDR1 is LNHDA, CDR2 SQIVND, per germline (reference sequence). Germline trimming cut 5 bases from V and 0 bases from J; bases unmatched to any gene: 8. The CDR3 coding sequence is TGTGCCAGTAGTGGATTACAGGGGGGGACTAACTATGGCTACACCTTC. Its protein is CASSGLQGGTNYGYTF.

This rearrangement joins TRBV10-3 to TRBJ1-2, with 9 positions matching TRBD1. The CDR3 spans 14 residues. Germline-derived CDR1 and CDR2 are ENHRY and SYGVKD. Trimming cost V 9 bases and J 6 bases; bases outside gene matches: 11. The CDR3 reads CAIQSPGQGDGYTF. The CDR3 nucleotides read TGTGCCATACAATCCCCGGGACAGGGAGATGGCTACACCTTC.

The rearrangement uses TRBV5-5 and TRBJ1-4, with 8 bases identical to TRBD1. With 0 bases clipped from V and 7 bases from J, the junction kept 5 bases outside the gene matches. The CDR3 extends over 15 amino acids. Germline CDR1 and CDR2: SGHKS and YYEKEE (reference sequence). CDR3 in amino acids: CASSLEDRASEKLFF. In DNA, the CDR3 is TGTGCCAGCAGCTTGGAGGACAGGGCTTCTGAAAAACTGTTTTTT.